This paragraph reports one T cell receptor beta chain. Measured with immunoSEQ multiplex PCR; TCRdb has only the in-frame clones, and not every one. The sample carries around 250,000 clones, 86% recorded once. This sample is drawn from a study of blood T cell repertoires in COVID-19. Whole-study context: Some COVID-19 samples were acute and others convalescent; all came from the United States, Italy and Spain.

Everyone who took part was roughly 18 to 89 years old, and they came from fewer than 25 US areas. Two consecutive negative NP/OP PCR tests, clearance, or resolved symptoms defined Cohort 3 recovery. The CDR3 loop spans 15 amino acids. Germline CDR1 and CDR2: SNHLY and FYNNEI. The trim removed 6 bases at V and 4 bases at J, leaving 4 bases unmatched. The chain has TRBV2 and TRBJ1-5; 12 positions match TRBD1. The sample was PBMCs or T cells enriched from blood (not recorded which). This TCR was recovered from a woman in her 50s who had recovered from COVID-19. This chain's CDR3 is CASRGDRGRNQPQHF. The CDR3 DNA follows: TGTGCCAGCAGGGGGGACAGGGGGCGTAATCAGCCCCAGCATTTT.